This TCR beta chain was recorded in a study of T cell responses to AZD1222 COVID-19 vaccine. The CDR3 has 16 amino acids. CDR1 and CDR2 (germline): SGHDT, YYEEEE. Germline trimming cut 0 bases from V and 0 bases from J; bases unmatched to any gene: 6. Profiled with immunoSEQ multiplex PCR; TCRdb holds only in-frame clones, not every one. The sample holds approximately 110,000 clones, 87% seen once. Concerning this clone itself: Its cognate antigen is unknown.

Findings and limits, study-wide: Donors in the cohort were predominantly white British and more often female, and clonal diversity was possibly underestimated. Spike-specific TCR depth and breadth grew after two AZD1222 doses.

The sequencing here drew on peripheral blood, taken 28 days after the second AZD1222 dose. This receptor was identified in an adult who received the AZD1222 COVID-19 vaccine. V is TRBV5-6 and J is TRBJ2-7, with 7 bases lining up with TRBD1. The DNA of the CDR3 is TGTGCCAGCAGCTTGGTTGGGACAGCCTTCTCCTACGAGCAGTACTTC. Amino acid sequence: CASSLVGTAFSYEQYF.